This T cell receptor beta chain originates from a study of shared clonotypes between healthy human individuals (dated by TCRdb to the early 2020s). In the study overall: A few men and a couple of women, aged 18 to 49 years, made up the cohort. For each donor, CD4 naive and CD4 memory were each given three plates, CD8 naive was given two plates, and CD8 memory was given one plate. Blood TCR repertoires of several healthy adults were deeply sequenced to estimate repertoire size and the extent of clonotype sharing between individuals. Different laboratories and diverse techniques were used to prepare libraries and sequence TCR repertoires, to increase sequencing depth and limit assay-specific biases. Per donor, leukapheresis produced somewhere between about 0.94 and 9.5 billion PBMCs.

The paper's findings and limits, for the study overall: Because the study included only a small number of donors, the genetic and exposure-history diversity represented was limited. Incomplete sequencing was indicated by rarefaction of sorted-subset datasets, despite the large sequencing depth. Clonotypes shared by all four sorted-subset donors showed higher generation probabilities than non-shared clonotypes. When several donors were compared, the shared fraction of clonotypes was roughly 4.8% for naive CD4, less than 4% for naive CD8, roughly 2.3% for memory CD4, and 0.4% for memory CD8. Only blood was sampled, and tissue TCR repertoires likely differ from those in blood. Estimated clonotype richness was generally larger for naive than for memory subsets. Pairwise subsampling led to the expectation that sequencing depth would affect the degree of clonotype sharing among donors.

The CDR3 spans 12 residues, from the cysteine through the phenylalanine. Only CDR3 DNA remains: 36 bases, in frame from the first base. The germline ends are 7 bases apart after V is trimmed by 4 bases and J by 5 bases. CDR1 and CDR2 are drawn from the germline V gene: SGHRS, YFSETQ. A note on this clone: What antigen it recognizes has not been identified. Nothing much larger sits one base from this clone, and base qualities are not available.

Using the deep immunoSEQ assay, multiplex PCR amplified TCR CDR3 regions from genomic DNA. Extracted genomic DNA from each cell subset was spread evenly across all wells of several immunoSEQ 96-well plates, with each plate serving as a replicate. For sorted subsets, around 200 ng genomic DNA, equal to tens of thousands of T cell genomes, was loaded into each replicate PCR. Purified libraries were measured with a Qubit 3.0 fluorometer, size-checked on a Bioanalyzer 2100, and measured again with the KAPA Library Quantification kit. Each immunoSEQ 96-well plate was sequenced on its own single-read 150-cycle Illumina NextSeq 550 flow cell. The authors processed their data as follows. Because only junctional sequences without quality scores were contained in the immunoSEQ output, filtering matching that applied to full-length reads could not be performed. To assign V/J genes and CDR3, sequences were annotated using PyIR, a Python wrapper for IgBLAST v1.9, with IMGT germline references. Reads with weak V/J assignments (E-value above 1e-6), missing CDR3, stop codons, out-of-frame junctions, or ambiguous translated residues were removed. A V3J clonotype was defined by an identical inferred V gene, J gene, and CDR3 amino acid sequence. Percentage overlap between repertoires was calculated by dividing the number of shared unique clonotypes by the size of the smaller repertoire. Repertoire richness was assessed with RTK rarefaction, the Chao1 estimator, and Recon v2.1 estimates of unobserved clonotypes. Generation probabilities for all TCRbeta clonotypes obtained by the gDNA method from a handful of donors were computed using OLGA. Held by TCRdb, this immuneACCESS table contains in-frame sequences only and omits some clones. Under half of the omission traces to an unresolved V gene where checked; the cause of the rest is unknown. Clonal size and the V and J genes are those of that table, whereas D and trimming came from the DNA. This sample gives around 2.5 million clones in total; approximately 93% of them show up just once. Of the sample, 0.36% falls within the top ten clones.

Donors were healthy HIV-negative adults with no recently reported acute infections or vaccinations. Only Caucasian adults living in Nashville, Tennessee, USA were represented among the donors. CD4+ T cells were enriched by magnetic negative selection, after which naive cells were positively selected on CD45RA and the negative fraction was taken as the memory subset. Blood was obtained by leukapheresis, after which PBMCs were separated by Ficoll-Histopaque density gradient centrifugation and cryopreserved in liquid nitrogen vapor phase. Purity and quantity of every magnetically sorted T cell population were checked by analytical flow cytometry. From each sorted fraction, genomic DNA was isolated and quantified by UV absorbance on a Nanodrop 2000c.

This chain is built from TRBV5-1 and TRBJ2-1; the D gene is unclear. This TCR was recovered from a young man in good health. Some clones in this sample may be carry-over from other donors' samples. The sequencing input was naive CD4+ T cells from PBMCs. Per the publication, the cell subset or site label means: CD45RA+ positively selected. CDR3 sequence: CASSLRNNEQFF. In nucleotide form, the sequence is TGCGCCAGCAGCCTTAGAAACAATGAGCAGTTCTTC.